A single sample gave rise to the 10 T cell receptor beta chains below, sequenced in a study of early T cells in non-severe SARS-CoV-2 infection. TCRdb processed the 5' RACE reads anew with MiXCR; each CDR3 protein has one entry. The sample lists tens of thousands of distinct CDR3 sequences, about 14% occurring once. The material was whole blood, obtained at baseline. These receptor sequences come from an adult who was a healthcare worker with PCR-confirmed SARS-CoV-2 infection or an uninfected control (not recorded which).

This clonotype came up a few times. The chain couples TRBV11-3 to TRBJ2-2; TRBD1 agrees at 10 bases. Germline CDR1 SGHNT, CDR2 YENEEA. V lost 5 bases to trimming and J lost 6 bases; unmatched junction nucleotides: 6. The CDR3 runs 15 residues. The DNA for the CDR3 is TGTGCCAGCAGCCTCCGGGACAGGGGATCCGGGGAGCTGTTTTTT. This codes for CASSLRDRGSGELFF.

The chain combines TRBV7-9 with TRBJ2-1; a weak D match, TRBD2 (5 bases). Germline CDR1 and CDR2: SEHNR and FQNEAQ (reference sequence). The ends were cut back, 7 bases at V and 0 bases at J, with 16 bases in the middle. The CDR3 is made up of 16 amino acids. CDR3 in DNA: TGTGCCAGCACCCCGGGGAGCGGACCCTCCTACAATGAGCAGTTCTTC. It translates to CASTPGSGPSYNEQFF.

The table lists this clonotype with many counts. V gene TRBV28 combines with J gene TRBJ2-7, with no clear D. V was trimmed by 7 bases and J by 1 base, leaving 20 bases between them. Germline lookup yields CDR1 MDHEN and CDR2 SYDVKM. The CDR3 covers 16 residues. CDR3 bases: TGTGCCAGCACCCCCACTCCTCAGGCCTATTCCTACGAGCAGTACTTC. It yields the protein CASTPTPQAYSYEQYF.

This clonotype showed up just a few times. DNA of the CDR3: TGTGCCACCAGTGCGACGGGAGCGATGGATGAGCAGTTCTTC. Translated, it gives CATSATGAMDEQFF. V gene TRBV24-1 combines with J gene TRBJ2-1, with a weak D call TRBD2 (6 bases). This CDR3 is built from 14 residues. The germline gives CDR1 KGHDR, CDR2 SFDVKD. Trimming pared 5 bases from V and 8 bases from J, leaving 15 bases between.

The rearrangement uses TRBV18 and TRBJ2-3; 8 bases are a match to TRBD2. Germline V gene sequence: CDR1 KGHSH, CDR2 LQKENI. The CDR3 has 15 residues. V lost 4 bases and J lost 0; bases outside the gene matches: 3. The DNA for the CDR3 is TGTGCCAGCTCACTAGCGGGGTCTAGCACAGATACGCAGTATTTT. Its translation is CASSLAGSSTDTQYF.

The chain uses TRBV5-5 and TRBJ1-4, with 7 bases matching TRBD1. Trimming at V came to 4 bases and at J to 3 bases, leaving 9 bases not matched to a gene. Looked up from germline, CDR1 is SGHKS and CDR2 is YYEKEE (reference sequence). This CDR3 spans 16 amino acids. CDR3 in DNA: TGTGCCAGCAGCCCTGGGACAGTGGGGGCTAATGAAAAACTGTTTTTT. Its protein product is CASSPGTVGANEKLFF.

This clonotype was counted only a few times. The chain combines TRBV2 with TRBJ1-1; the D is unclear. V gave up 5 bases and J gave up 3 bases, with 13 bases separating them. Germline CDR1 is SNHLY and CDR2 is FYNNEI. The CDR3 contains 14 residues. The DNA for the CDR3 is TGTGCCAGCAGTCCCGATTCCACCCACACTGAAGCTTTCTTT. It translates to CASSPDSTHTEAFF.

The chain recombines TRBV5-1 with TRBJ1-1; 7 bases fit TRBD1. The J segment lost 3 bases and the V segment lost 2 bases, leaving 4 bases of the junction unmatched. The CDR3 is made up of 14 amino acids. Per germline, CDR1 SGHRS and CDR2 YFSETQ. Written as DNA, the CDR3 is TGCGCCAGCAGCTTAGGGGGCGCCGACACTGAAGCTTTCTTT. Protein product: CASSLGGADTEAFF.

This clonotype was counted only a few times. The chain is built from TRBV7-3 and TRBJ1-2; 10 bases are a match to TRBD1. This CDR3 contains 14 residues. Per the germline V gene, CDR1 is SGHTA and CDR2 is FQGTGA. V dropped 0 bases and J dropped 8; count of bases not matched to a gene: 3. The CDR3 sequence: CASSLTETGGGYTF. DNA for the CDR3: TGTGCCAGCAGCTTAACAGAGACAGGGGGCGGCTACACCTTC.

This rearrangement joins TRBV2 to TRBJ1-2, with 10 bases aligning to TRBD1. This CDR3 spans 16 amino acids. Germline trimming cut 0 bases from V and 4 bases from J; bases unmatched to any gene: 5. The germline gives CDR1 SNHLY, CDR2 FYNNEI. DNA for the CDR3: TGTGCCAGCAGTGAAGCGGGGGACAGGGGATTCTATGGCTACACCTTC. Its translation: CASSEAGDRGFYGYTF.